The clone carrying this TCR beta chain was recorded a few times. Its antigen remains unknown. The sample is drawn from a study of T cell repertoires in cytomegalovirus infection. At the level of the study: Evidence of both CMV infection and a matching HLA type came from public TCR beta signatures.

Study-level points and caveats: Ex vivo responses were dominated by HLA-C-restricted CMV-specific TCR beta clonotypes.

This CDR3 has 16 residues. Deletions cut 0 bases from V and 7 bases from J, with 13 bases between. Germline V lookup: CDR1 MGHRA, CDR2 YSYEKL. TCRdb itself ran the reads through MiXCR, one entry per CDR3 protein. Seen here are about half a million distinct CDR3 sequences, roughly a third observed once, and the top ten hold 15% to 20%. The chain recombines TRBV4-1 with TRBJ1-6; D gene unclear. The input for sequencing was cultured PBMCs, taken from culture after CMV antigen stimulation. The receptor comes from a human donor in good health (CMV status not recorded). Some clones in this sample may be carry-over from other donors' samples. The CDR3 here is CASSQDYQAKNSPLHF. The CDR3 DNA reads TGCGCCAGCAGCCAAGATTATCAGGCAAAAAATTCACCCCTCCACTTT.